This paragraph covers one T cell receptor beta chain sequence. The sample is drawn from a study of neoadjuvant nivolumab and ipilimumab in lung cancer. TCRdb keeps only in-frame clones here, not all; method: immunoSEQ multiplex PCR. Counted here are more than 25,000 clones, about 81% occurring once; the ten biggest clones make up 7% to 10%. CDR3 length equals 13 residues. The V segment lost 6 bases and the J segment 8 bases; nucleotides outside the gene matches: 6. Germline V lookup: CDR1 MNHEY, CDR2 SMNVEV (reference sequence). The sequences come from tumor tissue, collected after neoadjuvant nivolumab, alone or with ipilimumab, at or shortly before surgery. This TCR was sampled from an adult with non-small cell lung cancer. The V call is TRBV27, the J call TRBJ2-1; TRBD1 matches 8 bases. CDR3 sequence reads: CASSRGLFDEQFF. DNA for the CDR3: TGTGCCAGCAGCAGGGGGCTCTTCGATGAGCAGTTCTTC.